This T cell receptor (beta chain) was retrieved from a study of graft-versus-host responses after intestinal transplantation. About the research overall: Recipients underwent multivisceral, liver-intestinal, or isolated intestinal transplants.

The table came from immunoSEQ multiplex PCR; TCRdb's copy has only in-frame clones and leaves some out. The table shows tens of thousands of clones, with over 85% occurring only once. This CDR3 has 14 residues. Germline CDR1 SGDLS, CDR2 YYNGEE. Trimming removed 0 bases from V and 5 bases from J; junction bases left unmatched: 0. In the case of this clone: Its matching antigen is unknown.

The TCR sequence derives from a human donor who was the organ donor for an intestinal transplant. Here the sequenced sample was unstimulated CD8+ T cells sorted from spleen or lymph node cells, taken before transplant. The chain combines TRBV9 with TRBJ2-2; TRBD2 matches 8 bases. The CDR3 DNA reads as TGTGCCAGCAGCGTAGCGGGGGGGACCGGGGAGCTGTTTTTT. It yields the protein CASSVAGGTGELFF.